The T cell receptor (beta chain) under discussion was sequenced for a study of tumor and adjacent non-tumor tissue in lung cancer. General study findings and limits: Normal lung showed higher cumulative top 100 clone frequency than tumor. Tumor tissue had significantly higher TCR diversity than normal lung.

This sample's RNA came from whole unsorted tissue. Comments on this clonotype: The antigen is not known. Since the CDR3 does not end with the conserved phenylalanine or tryptophan, this likely comes from a read error.

A modified ARM-PCR protocol with three rounds of nested PCR amplified TCRbeta. TCRdb reprocessed the multiplex PCR reads with MiXCR, giving one entry per CDR3 protein. The sample records under 100,000 distinct CDR3 sequences, about two thirds being singletons. Trimming removed 8 bases from V and 4 bases from J; junction bases left unmatched: 12. The CDR3 loop spans 14 amino acids. Germline V lookup: CDR1 SGHNT, CDR2 YYREEE (reference sequence). The chain links TRBV5-4 to TRBJ2-7; TRBD1 aligns across 7 bases. The TCR was taken from a woman aged 70-85 years with non-small cell lung cancer. The sequenced sample was lung tumor tissue. The CDR3 spells CASSLRDRLYEQYL. CDR3 coding DNA: TGTGCCAGTAGCCTAAGGGACAGACTATACGAGCAGTACTTA.